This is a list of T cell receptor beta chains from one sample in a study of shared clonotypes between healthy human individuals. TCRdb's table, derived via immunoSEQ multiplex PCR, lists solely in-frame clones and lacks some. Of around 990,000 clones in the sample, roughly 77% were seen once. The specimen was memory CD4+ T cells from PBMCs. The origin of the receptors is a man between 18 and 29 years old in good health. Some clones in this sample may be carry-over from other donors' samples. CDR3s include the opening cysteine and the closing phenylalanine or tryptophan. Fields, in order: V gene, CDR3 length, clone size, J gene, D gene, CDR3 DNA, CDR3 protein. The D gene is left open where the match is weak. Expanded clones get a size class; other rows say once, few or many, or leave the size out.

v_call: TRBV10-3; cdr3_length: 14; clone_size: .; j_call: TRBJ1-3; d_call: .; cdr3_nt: TGTGCCATCAGTGAGAACACGGACGGAAACACCATATATTTT; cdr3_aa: CAISENTDGNTIYF
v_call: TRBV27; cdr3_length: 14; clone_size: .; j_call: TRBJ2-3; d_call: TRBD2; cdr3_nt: TGTGCCAGCAGTTGGGCTAGCGGAGACGTTACGCAGTATTTT; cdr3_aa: CASSWASGDVTQYF
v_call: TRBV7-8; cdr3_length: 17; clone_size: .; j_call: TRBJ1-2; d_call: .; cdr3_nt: TGTGCCAGCAGCTTACTTATTTGGGCGGAGAGCGACTATGGCTACACCTTC; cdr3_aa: CASSLLIWAESDYGYTF
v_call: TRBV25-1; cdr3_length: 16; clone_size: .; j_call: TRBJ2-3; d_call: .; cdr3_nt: TGTGCCAGCAGTGAAATCCCCTTCGCAAGCACAGATACGCAGTATTTT; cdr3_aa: CASSEIPFASTDTQYF
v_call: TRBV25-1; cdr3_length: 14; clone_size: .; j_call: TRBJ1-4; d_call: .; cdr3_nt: TGTGCCAGCAGTGCAGCCTGGAAAGGTGAAAAACTGTTTTTT; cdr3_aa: CASSAAWKGEKLFF
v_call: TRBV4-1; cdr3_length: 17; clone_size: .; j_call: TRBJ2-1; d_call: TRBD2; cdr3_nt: TGCGCCACCTCGACAGGACTAGCGGGGACCTCCTACAATGAGCAGTTCTTC; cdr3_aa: CATSTGLAGTSYNEQFF
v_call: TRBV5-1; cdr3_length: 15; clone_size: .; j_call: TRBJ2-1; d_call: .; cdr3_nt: TGCGCCAGCAGCTTGGTCGGTAGCGGTGGCGATGAGCAGTTCTTC; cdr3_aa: CASSLVGSGGDEQFF
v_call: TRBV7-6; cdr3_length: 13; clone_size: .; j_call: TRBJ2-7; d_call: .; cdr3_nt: TGTGCCAGCAGCTCCGGGACACGTTACGAGCAGTACTTC; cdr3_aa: CASSSGTRYEQYF
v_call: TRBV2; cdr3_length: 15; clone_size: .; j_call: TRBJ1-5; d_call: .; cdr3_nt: TGTGCCAGCAGTTCGCAGGGAAGGGCCAATCAGCCCCAGCATTTT; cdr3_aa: CASSSQGRANQPQHF
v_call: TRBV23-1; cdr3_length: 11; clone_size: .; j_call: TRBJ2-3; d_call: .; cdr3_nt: TGCGCCAGAGGGGACGTCGATACGCAGTATTTT; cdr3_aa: CARGDVDTQYF
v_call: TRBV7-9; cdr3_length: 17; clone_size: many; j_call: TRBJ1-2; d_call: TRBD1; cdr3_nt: TGTGCCAGCAGCATCCGGGACAGGGGGACGGGAAGAGAAGGCTACACCTTC; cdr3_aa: CASSIRDRGTGREGYTF
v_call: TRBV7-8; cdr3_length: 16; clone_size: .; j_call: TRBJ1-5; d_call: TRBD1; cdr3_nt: TGTGCCAGCAGCTCGTGGACAGGGGATGGCAATCAGCCCCAGCATTTT; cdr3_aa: CASSSWTGDGNQPQHF
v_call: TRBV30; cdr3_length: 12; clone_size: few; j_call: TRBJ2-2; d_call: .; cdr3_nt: TGTGCCTGGAGTGAAAGAGGCGGGGAGCTGTTTTTT; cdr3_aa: CAWSERGGELFF
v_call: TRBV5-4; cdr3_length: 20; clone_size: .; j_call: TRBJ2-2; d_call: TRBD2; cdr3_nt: TGTGCCAGCAGCTTCCCGGGTTTTGGGACTAGCGGGGTGAACACCGGGGAGCTGTTTTTT; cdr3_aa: CASSFPGFGTSGVNTGELFF
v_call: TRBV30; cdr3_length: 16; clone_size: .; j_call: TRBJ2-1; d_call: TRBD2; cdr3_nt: TGTGCCTGGAGTGCGGGACTAGCGGGAGTCTACAATGAGCAGTTCTTC; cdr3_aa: CAWSAGLAGVYNEQFF
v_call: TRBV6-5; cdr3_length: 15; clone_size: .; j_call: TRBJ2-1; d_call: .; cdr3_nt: TGTGCCAGCAGACCCCAGGGTAGCTCCTACAATGAGCAGTTCTTC; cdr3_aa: CASRPQGSSYNEQFF
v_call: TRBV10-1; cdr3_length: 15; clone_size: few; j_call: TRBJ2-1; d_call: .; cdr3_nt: TGCGCCAGCAGTGACTATATTTTGGGCGACAATGAGCAGTTCTTC; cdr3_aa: CASSDYILGDNEQFF
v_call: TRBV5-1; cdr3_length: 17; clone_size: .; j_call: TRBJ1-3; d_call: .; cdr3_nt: TGCGCCAGCAGCCCCTCCCCGGGGGCCACTTTTGGAAACACCATATATTTT; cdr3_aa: CASSPSPGATFGNTIYF
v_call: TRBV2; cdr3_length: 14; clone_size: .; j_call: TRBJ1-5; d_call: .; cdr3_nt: TGTGCCAGCAGTAGGGACTGGAGCAATCAGCCCCAGCATTTT; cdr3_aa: CASSRDWSNQPQHF
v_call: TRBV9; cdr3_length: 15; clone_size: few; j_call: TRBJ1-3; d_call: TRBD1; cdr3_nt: TGTGCCAGCAGCGCGGGACAGGCCTCTGGAAACACCATATATTTT; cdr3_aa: CASSAGQASGNTIYF
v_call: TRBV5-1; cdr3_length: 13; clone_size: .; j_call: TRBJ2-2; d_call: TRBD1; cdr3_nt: TGCGCCAGCAGCTGGGACAGCACCGGGGAGCTGTTTTTT; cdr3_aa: CASSWDSTGELFF
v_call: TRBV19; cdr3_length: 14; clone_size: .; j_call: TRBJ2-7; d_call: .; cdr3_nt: TGTGCCAGTAGAGAAGCAGGAACAACCTACGAGCAGTACTTC; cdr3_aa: CASREAGTTYEQYF
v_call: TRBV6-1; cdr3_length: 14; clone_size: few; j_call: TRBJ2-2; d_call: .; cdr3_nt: TGTGCCAGCAGTCCGCGGGGGCTGCCCGGGGAGCTGTTTTTT; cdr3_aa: CASSPRGLPGELFF
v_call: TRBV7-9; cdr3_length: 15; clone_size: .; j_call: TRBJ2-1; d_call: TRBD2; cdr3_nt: TGTGCCAGCAGCTTTAGGCTAGCGGTCTACAATGAGCAGTTCTTC; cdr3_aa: CASSFRLAVYNEQFF
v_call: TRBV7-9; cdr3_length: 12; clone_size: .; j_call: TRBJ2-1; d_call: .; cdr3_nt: TGTGCCAGCAGCTTAGTCGAGCTGCGGCTGTTCTTC; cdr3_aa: CASSLVELRLFF
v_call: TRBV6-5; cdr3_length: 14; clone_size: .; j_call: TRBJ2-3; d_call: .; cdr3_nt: TGTGCCAGCAGAAACCAAGACCGCACAGATACGCAGTATTTT; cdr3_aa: CASRNQDRTDTQYF
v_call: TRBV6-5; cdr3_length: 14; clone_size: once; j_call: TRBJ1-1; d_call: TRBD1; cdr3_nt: TGTGCCAGCATCCCCCCTGGGGGAGGGGGCGAGTCTTTCTTT; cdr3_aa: CASIPPGGGGESFF
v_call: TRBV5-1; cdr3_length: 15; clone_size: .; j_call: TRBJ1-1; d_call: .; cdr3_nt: TGCGCCAGCAGCTTGGCCGACGAGGTGAACACTGAAGCTTTCTTT; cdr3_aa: CASSLADEVNTEAFF
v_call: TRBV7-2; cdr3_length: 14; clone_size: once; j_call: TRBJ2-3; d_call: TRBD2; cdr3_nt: TGTGCCAGCAGCTGGGGGACTAGCGGAAGTACGCAGTATTTT; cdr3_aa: CASSWGTSGSTQYF
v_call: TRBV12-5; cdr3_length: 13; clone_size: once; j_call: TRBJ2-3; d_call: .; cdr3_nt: TGTGCTAGTGGTTTGAGCGGCACAGATACGCAGTATTTT; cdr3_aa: CASGLSGTDTQYF
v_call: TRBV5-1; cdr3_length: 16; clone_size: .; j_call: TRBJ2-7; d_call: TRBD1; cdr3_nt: TGCGCCAGCAGACGAGGATCGGACAGGGGGCAATACGAGCAGTACTTC; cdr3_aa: CASRRGSDRGQYEQYF
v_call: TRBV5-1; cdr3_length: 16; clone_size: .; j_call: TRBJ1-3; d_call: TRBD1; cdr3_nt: TGCGCCAGCAGCTTCTCCGGGACAGTAGACGGAAACACCATATATTTT; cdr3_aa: CASSFSGTVDGNTIYF
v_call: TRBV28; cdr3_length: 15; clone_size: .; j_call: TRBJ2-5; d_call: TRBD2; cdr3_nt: TGTGCCAGCAGTTTACTAGCGGGAGTGCAAGAGACCCAGTACTTC; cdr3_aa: CASSLLAGVQETQYF
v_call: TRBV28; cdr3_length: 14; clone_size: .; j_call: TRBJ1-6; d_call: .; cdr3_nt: TGTGCCAGCAGAGAATCAAGGCCGGAGGGCAGCCTCCACTTT; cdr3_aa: CASRESRPEGSLHF
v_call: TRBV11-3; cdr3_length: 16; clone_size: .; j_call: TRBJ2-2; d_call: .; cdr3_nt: TGTGCCAGCAGCTCTCACCGGGATACGGCTACCGGGGAGCTGTTTTTT; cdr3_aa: CASSSHRDTATGELFF
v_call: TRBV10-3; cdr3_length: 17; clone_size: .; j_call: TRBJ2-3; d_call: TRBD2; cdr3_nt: TGTGCCATCTCGGGCGGCCGAACGGGAGGGAGCACAGATACGCAGTATTTT; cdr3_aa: CAISGGRTGGSTDTQYF
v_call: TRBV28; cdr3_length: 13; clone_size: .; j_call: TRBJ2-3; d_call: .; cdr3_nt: TGTGCCAGCAGTCCTCCGGCCTCAGATACGCAGTATTTT; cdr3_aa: CASSPPASDTQYF
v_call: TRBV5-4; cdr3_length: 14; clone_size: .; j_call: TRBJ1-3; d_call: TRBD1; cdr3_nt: TGTGCCAGCAGCCTAAACAGGGGTGGTAACACCATATATTTT; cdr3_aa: CASSLNRGGNTIYF
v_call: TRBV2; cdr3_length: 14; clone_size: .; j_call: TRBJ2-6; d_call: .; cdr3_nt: TGTGCCAGCAGTCCCCCGTCTGGAGCCAACGTCCTGACTTTC; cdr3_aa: CASSPPSGANVLTF
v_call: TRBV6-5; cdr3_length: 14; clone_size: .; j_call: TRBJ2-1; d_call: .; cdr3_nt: TGTGCCAGCAGTCCGAGGGACCCTGACAATGAGCAGTTCTTC; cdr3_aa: CASSPRDPDNEQFF
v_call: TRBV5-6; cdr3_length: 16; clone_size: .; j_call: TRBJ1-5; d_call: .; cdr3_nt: TGTGCCAGCAGCTTGGCCAGTAACCCCCGGGAACTGCCCCAGCATTTT; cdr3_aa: CASSLASNPRELPQHF
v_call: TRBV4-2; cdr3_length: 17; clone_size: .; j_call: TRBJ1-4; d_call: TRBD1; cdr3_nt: TGTGCCAGCAGCCAAGATCCCACCGGCAGGGGGTCTGAAAAACTGTTTTTT; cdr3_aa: CASSQDPTGRGSEKLFF
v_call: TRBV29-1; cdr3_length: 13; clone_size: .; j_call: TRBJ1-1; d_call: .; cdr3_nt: TGCAGCGTTGTGGTGCATTTAAACACTGAAGCTTTCTTT; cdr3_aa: CSVVVHLNTEAFF
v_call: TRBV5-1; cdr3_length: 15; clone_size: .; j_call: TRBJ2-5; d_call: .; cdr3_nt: TGCGCCAGCAGCTTGGGAGACCCTTCAGTGGAGACCCAGTACTTC; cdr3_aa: CASSLGDPSVETQYF
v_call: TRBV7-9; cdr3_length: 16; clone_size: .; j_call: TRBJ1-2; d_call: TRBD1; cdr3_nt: TGTGCCAGCAGCTCCCTTTGGACAGGGGATATGAGTGGCTACACCTTC; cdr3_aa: CASSSLWTGDMSGYTF
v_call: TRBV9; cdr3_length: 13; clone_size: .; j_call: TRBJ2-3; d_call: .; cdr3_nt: TGTGCCAGCAGCGGGTCTGGCGCAGATACGCAGTATTTT; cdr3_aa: CASSGSGADTQYF